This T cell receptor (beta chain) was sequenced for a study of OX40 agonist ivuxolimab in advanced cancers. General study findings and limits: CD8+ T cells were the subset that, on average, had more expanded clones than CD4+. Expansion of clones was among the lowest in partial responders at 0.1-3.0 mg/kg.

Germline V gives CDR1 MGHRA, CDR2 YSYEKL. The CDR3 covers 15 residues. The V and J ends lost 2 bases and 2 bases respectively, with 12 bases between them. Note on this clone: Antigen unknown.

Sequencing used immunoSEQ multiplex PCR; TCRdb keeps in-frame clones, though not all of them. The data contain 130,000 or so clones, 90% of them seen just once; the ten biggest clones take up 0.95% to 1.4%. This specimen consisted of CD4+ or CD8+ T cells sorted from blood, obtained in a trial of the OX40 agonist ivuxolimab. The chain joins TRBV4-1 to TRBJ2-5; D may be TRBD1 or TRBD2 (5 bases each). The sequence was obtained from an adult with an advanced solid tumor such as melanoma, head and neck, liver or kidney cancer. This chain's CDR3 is CASSQTGTYQETQYF. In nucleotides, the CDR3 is TGCGCCAGCAGCCAAACCGGGACGTATCAAGAGACCCAGTACTTC.